This TCR beta chain was recovered during a study of blood T cells in healthy people across ages. V gave up 5 bases and J gave up 10 bases; unmatched junction bases: 14. Germline lookup yields CDR1 DFQATT and CDR2 SNEGSKA (reference sequence). The CDR3 spans 14 residues. A second roughly 6 to 11 cycle PCR used barcoded and J-beta primers. TCRdb used MiXCR to reprocess the 5' RACE reads, holding one entry per CDR3 protein. Found here are about 800,000 distinct CDR3 sequences, 58% of them singletons; the top ten hold about 20%. This receptor was obtained from a man younger than 45 in good health. What was sequenced was blood. This chain joins TRBV20-1 and TRBJ2-1, with 7 bases matching TRBD2. The CDR3 region is CSAGGGAGMREQFF. The CDR3 DNA follows: TGCAGTGCTGGCGGGGGAGCCGGGATGCGCGAGCAGTTCTTC.